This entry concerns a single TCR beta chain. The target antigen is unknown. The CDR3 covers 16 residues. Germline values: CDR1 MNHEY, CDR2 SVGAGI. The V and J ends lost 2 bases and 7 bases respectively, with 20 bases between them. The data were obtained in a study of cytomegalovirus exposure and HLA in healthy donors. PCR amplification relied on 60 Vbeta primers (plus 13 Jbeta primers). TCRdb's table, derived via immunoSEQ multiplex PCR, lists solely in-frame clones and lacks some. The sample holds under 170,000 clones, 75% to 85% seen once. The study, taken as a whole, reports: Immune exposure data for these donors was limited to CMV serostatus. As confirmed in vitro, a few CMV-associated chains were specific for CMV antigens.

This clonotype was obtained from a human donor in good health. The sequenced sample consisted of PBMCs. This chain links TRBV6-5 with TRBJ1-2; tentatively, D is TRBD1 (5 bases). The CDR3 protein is CASSYGGEGHLGGYTF. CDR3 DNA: TGTGCCAGCAGTTACGGGGGGGAAGGGCACCTGGGTGGCTACACCTTC.